The rows below give T cell receptor beta chains drawn from one sample of a study of cytomegalovirus exposure and HLA in healthy donors. Here immunoSEQ multiplex PCR was the method, and the copy in TCRdb shows in-frame clones only, minus some. Of 150,000 to 200,000 clones in the sample, 55% to 70% are singletons; the top ten hold about 3%. Sequencing input: PBMCs. These receptors all stem from a woman between 40 and 50 years old in good health and CMV-seropositive. The CDR3 runs from the conserved cysteine through the conserved F or W. The order of the fields is D gene, V gene, J gene, clone size, CDR3 DNA, CDR3 protein. The D gene is left open where the match is weak. The size of a clone is reported for some rows only, either as once, few or many, or as a class for expanded clones.

>TRBD2|TRBV9|TRBJ2-2|-
TGTGCCAGCAGCGGCATAGCGGGAGTGGGCACCGGGGAGCTGTTTTTT
CASSGIAGVGTGELFF
>-|TRBV7-9|TRBJ2-3|-
TGTGCCAGCAGCTTAGCGGGCCACACAGATACGCAGTATTTT
CASSLAGHTDTQYF
>TRBD1|TRBV4-3|TRBJ2-3|-
TGCGCCAGCAGCCAGAGGGACAGGGGAACAGATACGCAGTATTTT
CASSQRDRGTDTQYF
>-|TRBV27|TRBJ2-2|-
TGTGCCAGCAGTTTGTTTACGGGGGTTCGGGGCGGGGAGCTGTTTTTT
CASSLFTGVRGGELFF
>TRBD2|TRBV13|TRBJ2-3|-
TGTGCCAGCAGCCATGGGACTAGCCTTGACTCTAGCACAGATACGCAGTATTTT
CASSHGTSLDSSTDTQYF
>TRBD1|TRBV7-9|TRBJ2-3|-
TGTGCCAGCAGCCCACGGGACAGGGAGACAGATACGCAGTATTTT
CASSPRDRETDTQYF
>-|TRBV28|TRBJ2-1|once
TGTGCCAGCAGTTTAAATCGCGGGGCAGCACGGAACAATGAGCAGTTCTTC
CASSLNRGAARNNEQFF
>-|TRBV5-6|TRBJ1-2|-
TGTGCCAGCAGCTTAGGGGGGGCGAACTATGGCTACACCTTC
CASSLGGANYGYTF
>-|TRBV2|TRBJ1-1|-
TGTGCCAGCAATGAGTTTCCAGGGGCGAACACTGAAGCTTTCTTT
CASNEFPGANTEAFF
>-|TRBV7-3|TRBJ2-7|-
TGTGCCAGCAGCTTATCCGGGGAAGGGTACGAGCAGTACTTC
CASSLSGEGYEQYF
>TRBD1|TRBV19|TRBJ2-7|-
TGTGCCAGTAGTGAAACGGGACAGGGCTACGAGCAGTACTTC
CASSETGQGYEQYF
>-|TRBV7-3|TRBJ2-5|once
TGTGCCAGCAGCTTAAACGGGGAGACCCAGTACTTC
CASSLNGETQYF
>-|TRBV6-6|TRBJ2-4|-
TGTGCCAGCAGTTACCCTGAGGTGCAAGGCAAAAACATTCAGTACTTC
CASSYPEVQGKNIQYF
>TRBD2|TRBV5-1|TRBJ2-5|-
TGCGCCAGCAGCTTGGGAACTAGCGGGGGGGCAGAAGAGACCCAGTACTTC
CASSLGTSGGAEETQYF
>-|TRBV5-6|TRBJ1-2|-
TGTGCCAGCAGCTTGACAAACTATGGCTACACCTTC
CASSLTNYGYTF
>-|TRBV28|TRBJ1-3|-
TGTGCCAGCAGTTGGGAGTCTGGAAACACCATATATTTT
CASSWESGNTIYF
>-|TRBV7-2|TRBJ2-7|-
TGTGCCAGCAGCCCCGGAGTACTTTACGAGCAGTACTTC
CASSPGVLYEQYF
>-|TRBV5-4|TRBJ2-3|-
TGTGCCAGCAGCTTGGCAGGGAATGAAGATACGCAGTATTTT
CASSLAGNEDTQYF
>-|TRBV7-2|TRBJ1-3|-
TGTGCCAGCAGCCCCGGGTACAACAAAAACACCATATATTTT
CASSPGYNKNTIYF
>TRBD1|TRBV2|TRBJ1-5|few
TGTGCCAGCAGTCGGGACAGTACCAATCAGCCCCAGCATTTT
CASSRDSTNQPQHF
>-|TRBV18|TRBJ2-5|-
TGTGCCAGCTCACCCAGGCATACCTCGGAAGAGCAGTACTTC
CASSPRHTSEEQYF
>-|TRBV2|TRBJ1-2|-
TGTGCCAGCAGGACAGTCAGGGGACCCTATGGCTACACCTTC
CASRTVRGPYGYTF
>-|TRBV27|TRBJ1-1|few
TGTGCCAGCAGTTTATTCCTGGAGTCCGCCAACACTGAAGCTTTCTTT
CASSLFLESANTEAFF
>TRBD1|TRBV5-6|TRBJ1-2|once
TGTGCCAGCAGCCTGGGACAGGGATTCTGGACTAACTATGGCTACACCTTC
CASSLGQGFWTNYGYTF
>TRBD1|TRBV9|TRBJ2-5|-
TGTGCCAGCAGCGAAGGACAGGGGGAAAGAGAGACCCAGTACTTC
CASSEGQGERETQYF
>TRBD2|TRBV7-2|TRBJ2-3|-
TGTGCCAGCAGCTTAGCCCCTCCCACTAGCGGGGGTGGAGATACGCAGTATTTT
CASSLAPPTSGGGDTQYF
>TRBD1|TRBV15|TRBJ1-1|-
TGTGCCACCAGCAGGAAAGGACAGGACACTGAAGCTTTCTTT
CATSRKGQDTEAFF
>-|TRBV2|TRBJ2-1|-
TGTGCCAGCAGTCCCGGGACTCTCTCCTACAATGAGCAGTTCTTC
CASSPGTLSYNEQFF
>TRBD1|TRBV5-1|TRBJ1-2|-
TGCGCCAGCAGCGAGGGACAGTCCTATGGCTACACCTTC
CASSEGQSYGYTF
>TRBD1|TRBV9|TRBJ2-7|once
TGTGCCAGCAGCTTAACGGGACAGGGTACCTCCTACGAGCAGTACTTC
CASSLTGQGTSYEQYF
>TRBD1|TRBV7-6|TRBJ2-7|-
TGTGCCAGCAGCCCGGGACAGGGTTGGGTTTCCGAGCAGTACTTC
CASSPGQGWVSEQYF
>-|TRBV4-2|TRBJ2-1|-
TGTGCCAGCAGCCAAGACGGGGTTCAAAATGAGCAGTTCTTC
CASSQDGVQNEQFF
>-|TRBV4-3|TRBJ1-2|-
TGCGCCAGCAGCCAAGTCAGGGCCTCTAACTATGACTACACCTTC
CASSQVRASNYDYTF
>TRBD1|TRBV28|TRBJ2-7|-
TGTGCCAGCAGTTTGTTTGGGACAGGGAACTCCTACGAGCAGTACTTC
CASSLFGTGNSYEQYF
>TRBD2|TRBV18|TRBJ2-3|-
TGTGCCAGCTCACCGCGGGGGACCGCAGATACGCAGTATTTT
CASSPRGTADTQYF
>-|TRBV18|TRBJ2-2|-
TGTGCCAGCTCACCACGGCTCGCGGCAGGGCTTCCGACCGGGGAGCTGTTTTTT
CASSPRLAAGLPTGELFF
>TRBD2|TRBV6-1|TRBJ2-7|once
TGTGCCAGCAGAACCGGGACTAGCGCGTTCTTC
CASRTGTSAFF
>-|TRBV15|TRBJ2-1|-
TGTGCCACCAGCAGAGAGGGCGACAATGAGCAGTTCTTC
CATSREGDNEQFF
>TRBD1|TRBV7-9|TRBJ1-1|-
TGTGCCAGCAGCCCCAGCGGCAGGGGGAATACTGAAGCTTTCTTT
CASSPSGRGNTEAFF
>TRBD2|TRBV18|TRBJ2-1|-
TGTGCCAGCTCACCCTACGGGACTAGCGGGAACAATGAGCAGTTCTTC
CASSPYGTSGNNEQFF
>TRBD2|TRBV6-1|TRBJ2-3|-
TGTGCCAGCAGTCCCCGGGAGGGGGATACGCAGTATTTT
CASSPREGDTQYF
>TRBD2|TRBV10-3|TRBJ2-5|once
TGTGCCATCAGCGATTCCGCGGGAGTTCGGGAGACCCAGTACTTC
CAISDSAGVRETQYF